The 31 T cell receptor beta chains reported below all come from one sample, sequenced in a study of long-term antiretroviral therapy in people with HIV. Runs used v3.0 of the immunoSEQ assay and were done at survey level. Produced via immunoSEQ multiplex PCR; TCRdb's table is partial and in-frame only. Among 20,000 to 30,000 clones listed, approximately 80% were seen once. Sequencing used unsorted PBMCs, obtained 1.1 years before starting antiretroviral therapy. These receptors were obtained from a woman in her 30s with HIV.

This chain joins TRBV2 and TRBJ2-5; D is perhaps TRBD1 (6 bases). V was pared by 6 bases and J by 2 bases, with 10 bases between. Germline CDR1 SNHLY, CDR2 FYNNEI. The CDR3 runs 13 residues. The CDR3 DNA is TGTGCCAGCAGGAGGACAGAACAAGAGACCCAGTACTTC. Amino acids: CASRRTEQETQYF.

The rearrangement joins TRBV2 to TRBJ2-6; 7 positions agree with TRBD1. Per the germline V gene, CDR1 is SNHLY and CDR2 is FYNNEI. This CDR3 has 18 amino acids. The V segment lost 3 bases and the J segment 0 bases; nucleotides outside the gene matches: 8. This CDR3 reads CASSDRGQKLSGANVLTF. CDR3 nucleotide sequence: TGTGCCAGCAGTGATCGGGGACAGAAACTCTCTGGGGCCAACGTCCTGACTTTC.

This chain joins TRBV15 and TRBJ2-5; D is unclear. Trimming took off 1 base at V and 3 bases at J, with 6 bases between the two ends. The CDR3 sequence is 13 residues long. Germline V gene data show CDR1 as LNHNV and CDR2 as YYDKDF (reference sequence). The CDR3 DNA reads TGTGCCACCAGCAGAGCACCGGAAGAGACCCAGTACTTC. This gives the protein CATSRAPEETQYF.

V usage is TRBV19 and J usage is TRBJ2-2; 7 positions agree with TRBD1. Germline CDR1 LNHDA, CDR2 SQIVND (reference sequence). The V and J ends lost 6 bases and 6 bases, in that order; junction bases with no gene match: 7. The CDR3 runs 14 residues. DNA of the CDR3: TGTGCCAGTAGGCCAGGGACAGATTCCGGGGAGCTGTTTTTT. It codes for CASRPGTDSGELFF. Looking up the rest from reference TRBV19 and TRBJ2-2 gives the full variable domain: DGGITQSPKYLFRKEGQNVTLSCEQNLNHDAMYWYRQDPGQGLRLIYYSQIVNDFQKGDIAEGYSVSREKKESFPLTVTSAQKNPTAFYLCASRPGTDSGELFFGEGSRLTVL.

As DNA, the CDR3 is TGTGCCGCCGCAGAGATCGGCGGGAACACTGAAGCTTTCTTT. It encodes CAAAEIGGNTEAFF. The V and J genes are TRBV6-1 and TRBJ1-1, with no clear D. Germline values: CDR1 MNHNS, CDR2 SASEGT. This CDR3 is 14 amino acids long. V dropped 11 bases and J dropped 1 base, with 17 bases sitting between them.

This chain connects TRBV14 to TRBJ2-1; the match to TRBD2 covers 7 bases. V dropped 4 bases and J dropped 8; count of bases not matched to a gene: 17. This CDR3 has 17 residues. CDR1 and CDR2 from the germline V gene are SGHDN and FVKESK. The CDR3 nucleotides are TGTGCCAGCAGCCCGGGGGGTGGCGGACACCCGTGGGATGAGCAGTTCTTC. It is translated as CASSPGGGGHPWDEQFF.

J is TRBJ2-3 and V is TRBV5-1; 10 positions match TRBD1. This CDR3 is built from 16 residues. The germline CDR1 and CDR2 sequences are SGHRS and YFSETQ. J gave up 3 bases and V 3 bases, and 7 bases lay outside the gene matches. The CDR3, as DNA: TGCGCCAGCAGCTCGGGACAGGGGATTCAAACAGATACGCAGTATTTT. It codes for CASSSGQGIQTDTQYF.

V usage is TRBV5-1 and J usage is TRBJ2-3; 8 positions agree with TRBD2. V gave up 7 bases and J gave up 4 bases; unmatched junction bases: 8. CDR1 is SGHRS, CDR2 YFSETQ, per germline. The CDR3 runs 14 residues. The CDR3 coding sequence is TGCGCCAGCTCACTCGGGGGGGCCGCAGATACGCAGTATTTT. Amino acids: CASSLGGAADTQYF.

This chain uses TRBV7-2 with TRBJ2-1, with TRBD2 matching 16 bases. The CDR3 extends over 15 amino acids. Losses at the gene ends were 6 bases for V and 7 bases for J; bases not matched to a gene: 3. Germline V gene sequence: CDR1 SGHTA, CDR2 FQGNSA. The chain's CDR3 is CASRGLAGGRNEQFF. CDR3 nucleotides: TGTGCCAGCAGGGGACTAGCGGGGGGGCGAAATGAGCAGTTCTTC.

This rearrangement joins TRBV14 to TRBJ2-1; 12 positions agree with TRBD1. This CDR3 spans 16 amino acids. V trimming: 2 bases; J trimming: 7 bases; junction bases outside the gene matches: 6. In germline, CDR1 is SGHDN, CDR2 FVKESK. CDR3 coding DNA: TGTGCCAGCAGCCAAAGGGGGGACAGGGGGCCGAATGAGCAGTTCTTC. Amino acids: CASSQRGDRGPNEQFF.

This clone was observed once. The chain links TRBV4-1 to TRBJ2-1; TRBD2 agrees at 8 bases. The CDR3 sequence is 18 residues long. The J segment lost 9 bases and the V segment lost 1 base, leaving 17 bases of the junction unmatched. Germline lookup yields CDR1 MGHRA and CDR2 YSYEKL. CDR3 in DNA: TGCGCCAGCAGCCAAGTGGGGGGCGGGGGGCGGATCGCCGGTGAGCAGTTCTTC. This sequence encodes CASSQVGGGGRIAGEQFF.

V usage is TRBV6-1 and J usage is TRBJ2-1; D remains unclear. The V and J ends lost 10 bases and 6 bases respectively, with 10 bases between them. This CDR3 contains 11 residues. CDR1 and CDR2 (germline): MNHNS, SASEGT. The CDR3 here is CATVWRNEQFF. CDR3 sequence (DNA): TGTGCCACCGTCTGGCGCAATGAGCAGTTCTTC.

The CDR3 reads CASTSTSTNEKLFF. The DNA for the CDR3 is TGTGCCAGCACCTCGACGTCAACTAATGAAAAACTGTTTTTT. The chain is built from TRBV6-1 and TRBJ1-4; D is undetermined. The CDR3 sequence is 14 residues long. Trimming pared 7 bases from V and 0 bases from J, leaving 9 bases between. Germline-derived CDR1 and CDR2 are MNHNS and SASEGT.

The V gene is TRBV19, the J gene TRBJ1-1; maybe TRBD1 (5 bases). Germline CDR1 is LNHDA and CDR2 is SQIVND (reference sequence). Trimming left V 7 bases short and J 4 bases short, with 10 bases between. The CDR3 length is 12 residues. Here the CDR3 reads CASNGRATEAFF. CDR3 in DNA: TGTGCCAGTAACGGCAGGGCCACTGAAGCTTTCTTT. Full variable domain (rest looked up from reference TRBV19 and TRBJ1-1): DGGITQSPKYLFRKEGQNVTLSCEQNLNHDAMYWYRQDPGQGLRLIYYSQIVNDFQKGDIAEGYSVSREKKESFPLTVTSAQKNPTAFYLCASNGRATEAFFGQGTRLTVV.

The V and J genes are TRBV27 and TRBJ1-1; D not resolved. The CDR3 loop spans 15 amino acids. CDR1 is MNHEY and CDR2 is SMNVEV in the germline V gene (reference sequence). Trimming stripped 10 bases from V and 4 bases from J, with 22 bases between. The CDR3 reads CANPSLIGGSTEAFF. CDR3 DNA: TGTGCCAATCCATCCTTGATAGGAGGGAGCACTGAAGCTTTCTTT.

This clone occurred once. The chain couples TRBV5-1 to TRBJ2-2; D unclear. This CDR3 region has 13 residues. Trimming pared 0 bases from V and 5 bases from J, leaving 5 bases between. CDR1 and CDR2 from the germline V gene are SGHRS and YFSETQ. In DNA, the CDR3 is TGCGCCAGCAGCTTGGACATTACCGGGGAGCTGTTTTTT. It yields the protein CASSLDITGELFF. The full variable domain, its missing parts supplied by reference TRBV5-1 and TRBJ2-2, is KAGVTQTPRYLIKTRGQQVTLSCSPISGHRSVSWYQQTPGQGLQFLFEYFSETQRNKGNFPGRFSGRQFSNSRSEMNVSTLELGDSALYLCASSLDITGELFFGEGSRLTVL.

V is TRBV6-5 and J is TRBJ1-2; D might be TRBD1 (6 bases). The CDR3 spans 14 residues. V lost 5 bases, J lost 3 bases, and 13 bases lay in between. Germline CDR1 is MNHEY and CDR2 is SVGAGI. The chain's CDR3 is CASSPTGTYYGYTF. The CDR3 nucleotides are TGTGCCAGCAGTCCAACAGGGACCTACTATGGCTACACCTTC.

The V gene is TRBV5-1, the J gene TRBJ2-7; D may be TRBD2 (5 bases). Trimming took 2 bases from V and 2 from J, leaving 11 bases between them. In germline, CDR1 is SGHRS, CDR2 YFSETQ. This CDR3 comprises 14 residues. For the CDR3, the DNA is TGCGCCAGCAGCTTTTCGGGGTTAACCTACGAGCAGTACTTC. Translation: CASSFSGLTYEQYF.

The chain carries TRBV27 and TRBJ2-7, with unresolved D. Trimming removed 4 bases at V and 2 bases at J, with 15 bases between. This CDR3 comprises 15 residues. Germline V CDR1 and CDR2: MNHEY, SMNVEV (reference sequence). The CDR3 loop is CASSSLVGQPYEQYF. CDR3 DNA sequence: TGTGCCAGCAGTTCCCTCGTTGGGCAGCCCTACGAGCAGTACTTC.

V is TRBV12-5 and J is TRBJ2-5; TRBD2 matches 13 bases. Germline-derived CDR1 and CDR2 are LGHNT and FRNRAP. This CDR3 has 16 amino acids. With 1 base clipped from V and 2 bases from J, the junction kept 1 base outside the gene matches. The CDR3: CASGLGLAGGQETQYF. The CDR3 coding sequence is TGTGCTAGTGGTTTGGGACTAGCGGGGGGTCAAGAGACCCAGTACTTC.

V gene TRBV11-2 combines with J gene TRBJ2-2; tentatively, D is TRBD1 (6 bases). Germline assignment: CDR1 SGHAT and CDR2 FQNNGV. Trimming removed 8 bases at V and 2 bases at J, with 12 bases between. The CDR3 is 14 amino acids. The CDR3 spells CASGRTENTGELFF. The DNA for the CDR3 is TGTGCCAGCGGCCGGACAGAAAACACCGGGGAGCTGTTTTTT.

This rearrangement joins TRBV9 to TRBJ2-5, with 13 nucleotides matching TRBD2. CDR1 is SGDLS and CDR2 is YYNGEE in the germline V gene. With V trimmed by 4 bases and J by 5 bases, 5 bases remained unmatched. The CDR3 covers 15 residues. CDR3 sequence: CASSTSGGVGETQYF. DNA of the CDR3: TGTGCCAGCAGCACTAGCGGGGGGGTCGGGGAGACCCAGTACTTC.

J is TRBJ2-2 and V is TRBV7-8; TRBD2 might be the D (5 bases). The CDR3 runs 17 residues. V dropped 5 bases and J dropped 3 bases, with 19 bases sitting between them. The germline gives CDR1 SGHVS, CDR2 FQNEAQ. The DNA for the CDR3 is TGTGCCAGCAGCGAACAAGGAGGTCAGTCCTACACCGGGGAGCTGTTTTTT. Protein: CASSEQGGQSYTGELFF.

This clone was recorded a few times. V gene TRBV6-4 combines with J gene TRBJ1-2; D unclear. V lost 2 bases, J lost 4 bases, and 17 bases lay in between. The CDR3 contains 16 residues. The germline V gene encodes CDR1 MRHNA and CDR2 SNTAGT. CDR3 protein: CASSDVADLGPYGYTF. CDR3 DNA sequence: TGTGCCAGCAGTGACGTGGCAGACCTGGGCCCCTATGGCTACACCTTC.

V and J are TRBV29-1 and TRBJ1-4, with 9 bases that match TRBD1. V shed 5 bases, J shed 7 bases, and the junction held 5 bases outside the gene matches. This CDR3 region has 13 residues. Germline V gives CDR1 SQVTM, CDR2 ANQGSEA. The CDR3 sequence: CSVSRQGGEKLFF. Written as DNA, the CDR3 is TGCAGCGTTAGTCGACAGGGGGGTGAAAAACTGTTTTTT.

This clone came up a few times. The chain employs TRBV7-8 and TRBJ1-1; the D is unclear. V lost 3 bases and J 5 bases, leaving 13 bases between the germline ends. Germline V gene sequence: CDR1 SGHVS, CDR2 FQNEAQ. The CDR3 has 14 amino acids. The CDR3 DNA reads as TGTGCCAGCAGCTTCCTGACCGGCGGGACTGAAGCTTTCTTT. Translated, it gives CASSFLTGGTEAFF.

The J gene is TRBJ2-3, the V gene TRBV4-1; TRBD2 matches 9 bases. The germline V gene has CDR1 MGHRA and CDR2 YSYEKL. CDR3 length equals 17 residues. Trimming took 1 base from V and 1 from J; bases not matched to a gene: 6. The CDR3 DNA is TGCGCCAGCAGCCAAGGGCGGGGGGGGGCCCGCACAGATACGCAGTATTTT. Encoded protein: CASSQGRGGARTDTQYF.

V usage is TRBV12-5 and J usage is TRBJ2-5; 7 bases agree with TRBD2. CDR1 and CDR2 from the germline V gene are LGHNT and FRNRAP. With 5 bases clipped from V and 4 bases from J, the junction kept 7 bases outside the gene matches. The CDR3 is 14 amino acids. In DNA, the CDR3 is TGTGCTAGTGGTCCAGAGGGGAGGGGAGAGACCCAGTACTTC. This encodes CASGPEGRGETQYF.

The rearrangement links TRBV25-1 to TRBJ2-1; the D is unclear. Trimming stripped 2 bases from V and 3 bases from J, with 2 bases between. This CDR3 has 12 residues. Germline loops: CDR1 MGHDK, CDR2 SYGVNS. DNA of the CDR3: TGTGCCAGCAGTGAAGACTACAATGAGCAGTTCTTC. This gives the protein CASSEDYNEQFF.

V and J are TRBV11-2 and TRBJ2-5; D may be TRBD1 (5 bases). Germline values: CDR1 SGHAT, CDR2 FQNNGV. V dropped 4 bases and J dropped 1 base, with 13 bases sitting between them. There are 15 residues in the CDR3. The CDR3 spells CASSSPDRVQETQYF. The CDR3 DNA reads as TGTGCCAGCAGCTCCCCTGACAGAGTCCAAGAGACCCAGTACTTC.

Concerning this clone itself: Other DNA sequences of this sample code for an identical CDR3. The chain links TRBV5-1 to TRBJ1-5; 7 nucleotides line up with TRBD1. Germline trimming cut 0 bases from V and 0 bases from J; bases unmatched to any gene: 0. Germline V gene lookup returns CDR1 SGHRS and CDR2 YFSETQ. The CDR3 is 15 residues long. CDR3 nucleotides: TGCGCCAGCAGCTTGGGGGACAGTAGCAATCAGCCCCAGCATTTT. This encodes CASSLGDSSNQPQHF.